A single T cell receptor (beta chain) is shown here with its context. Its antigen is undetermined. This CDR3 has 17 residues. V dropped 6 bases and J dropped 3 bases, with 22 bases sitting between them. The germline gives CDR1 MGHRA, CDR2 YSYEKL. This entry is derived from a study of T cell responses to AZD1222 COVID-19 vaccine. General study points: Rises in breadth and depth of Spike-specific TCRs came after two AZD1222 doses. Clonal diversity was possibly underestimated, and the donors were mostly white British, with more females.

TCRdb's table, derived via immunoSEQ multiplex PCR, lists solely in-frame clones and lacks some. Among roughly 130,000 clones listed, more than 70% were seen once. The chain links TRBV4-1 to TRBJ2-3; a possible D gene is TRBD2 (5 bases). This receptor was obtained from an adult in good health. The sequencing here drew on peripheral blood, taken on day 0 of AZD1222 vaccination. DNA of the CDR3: TGCGCCAGCAGTTCCGCCCCTGTCGGCGGGTCAACAGATACGCAGTATTTT. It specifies CASSSAPVGGSTDTQYF.